The clone carrying this T cell receptor beta chain came up many times. The antigen remains undetermined. These data belong to a study of T cells after yellow fever vaccination. Regarding the study as a whole: Weaker, the secondary response had a peak occurring faster, on day 5 versus 15. Researchers cautioned that FACS-sorted repertoires could harbor abundant clonotypes contaminating from the bulk population. A small share of clonotypes appeared in both CD4 and CD8 compartments.

This CDR3 is 15 amino acids long. The germline V gene encodes CDR1 LGHNA and CDR2 YNFKEQ. V gave up 4 bases and J gave up 5 bases; unmatched junction bases: 5. TCRdb reanalysed the 5' RACE reads using MiXCR and keeps one entry per CDR3 protein. The sample shows fewer than 150,000 distinct CDR3 sequences, about 7.2% of them seen only once. The starting material was CD4+ T cells sorted from PBMCs, obtained roughly 46 days after the first yellow fever vaccination. V is TRBV4-2 and J is TRBJ2-5; TRBD2 matches at 12 bases. This receptor was taken from a young man who received the YFV17D yellow fever vaccine. CDR3 residues: CASSPLAGGPETQYF. Here the CDR3 DNA reads TGTGCCAGCAGCCCCCTAGCGGGGGGGCCGGAGACCCAGTACTTC.